This entry features one TCR beta chain sequence. Its specificity is unknown. Method: immunoSEQ multiplex PCR; TCRdb's copy keeps in-frame clones and lacks some. The table lists about 60,000 clones, approximately 79% of them singletons, with roughly 4.7% in the top ten. The data derive from a study of T cells in tumors after PD-1 blockade. Study-level background: A subset received ongoing vismodegib 150 mg daily alongside anti-PD-1 therapy. On average, peripheral blood gave some 110,000 TCR templates and over 30,000 unique clonotypes. Study observations and caveats: About 41% of tumor TCR clonotypes were also found in blood.

Trimming cost V 3 bases and J 4 bases, with 8 bases left between them. CDR3 size: 13 residues. The chain employs TRBV12-3 or TRBV12-4 and TRBJ2-3, with D tentatively TRBD2 (5 bases). The starting material was PBMCs, obtained after anti-PD-1 treatment. The sequence came from a human donor with basal cell carcinoma. CDR3 in amino acids: CASSFTGSDTQYF. The CDR3 DNA follows: TGTGCCAGCAGTTTTACGGGGTCAGATACGCAGTATTTT.